This T cell receptor (beta chain) was sequenced during a study of human T cells and chemical hapten exposure (dated by TCRdb to the early 2020s). Describing the broader study: For sensitization, 2% DPC in acetone was applied to a 2 cm by 2 cm area of upper inner arm skin. Throughout the roughly 25-week study period, patients were also given weekly therapeutic DPC doses on the scalp. Patch testing was done on the upper back using Finn chambers containing 0.01% DPC, and results were scored after 6 days according to International Contact Dermatitis Research Group standards. Alopecia areata with under or over 50% scalp involvement, alopecia totalis and alopecia universalis were represented in the patient cohort, which was mostly female. The libraries were sequenced as a pool, and the TCR yield per sample differed mostly because of small variations in library volumes within the pool. In alopecia patients, the study followed how the peripheral blood TCR repertoire changed in vivo over primary and secondary sensitization to diphenylcyclopropenone (DPC), a hapten. Blood was sampled from patients pre-sensitization (week 0) and at 2, 6 and about 24 weeks after DPC sensitization. Blood for TCR sequencing was provided by twenty-nine alopecia patients at one to four time points (pre-sensitization, 2, 6 and 24 weeks).

The library was generated by RACE. The listed sequencing device is NextSeq 500. During library preparation, unique molecular identifiers were attached to individual cDNA molecules so that TCRs could be counted in a quantitative, reproducible way. For every blood RNA sample, sequencing covered both the TCR alpha and TCR beta chains. In the original analysis: A median of roughly 98,000 TCRs per sample was observed, with a range of about 20,000 to 700,000. V, J and CDR3 annotation of the TCR reads was performed with the Decombinator software suite. For PS versus PT1 abundance plots, all samples were subsampled to the same number of TCRs (28,000). Expanded TCRs were defined as absent before sensitization and observed at least eight times at the 2-week time point. The raw public data were reprocessed by TCRdb itself: fastp quality trimming at Q25, MiXCR clonotype calling, in-frame beta chains only. For every CDR3 protein sequence, its rows merge into one entry that carries the most common genes and DNA. TCRdb's processing, not the authors' own work, is the source of the V and J calls. The table for this sample lists 75,000 to 90,000 distinct CDR3 sequences; 12% of them were counted only once. The ten top clones hold roughly 3.6% of the sample.

General conclusions and limits of the study: Because every patient had alopecia, a presumed autoimmune disease, the patients' immune response might differ from that of healthy individuals. Patch test score correlated positively with the number of PT1 expanded TCRs, reaching significance at thresholds 8, 16 and 32 but not at 4. DPC sensitization did not change the number of TCRs with a frequency above 1 in 1000, and there was no evidence of changes in global repertoire structure. Significantly more large CDR3 similarity clusters were formed by expanded TCRs than by pre-sensitization or healthy control sets, consistent with antigen-driven responses. After repeated subsampling, changes were observed in the strength of the expansion versus patch-test correlation and in the threshold at which the correlation became significant.

With regard to this clonotype: Its target antigen remains unknown. Base-call qualities are not available, and no considerably larger clone is one nucleotide away.

According to the study, the label for this sample's time point signals: patch test 1, 2 weeks after DPC sensitization. The treatment or condition label corresponds to: therapeutic diphenylcyclopropenone sensitization with weekly scalp DPC. At every patch-test visit, the blood draw took place before the patch test was put on. Eligible patients were aged 18 to 70, diagnosed with alopecia, deemed suitable for DPC therapy, and excluded if pregnant. Unfractionated whole blood was collected in Tempus Blood RNA tubes, and total RNA was extracted from that blood. Sequencing was performed on whole blood, taken in connection with sensitization to the hapten diphenylcyclopropenone (DPC). The TCR originated in a woman aged 55-69 years with alopecia areata. Some clones in this sample may be carry-over from other donors' samples.

In nucleotides, the sequence is TGTGCCAGCAGCGTGTGGTTGGGCCCTGGGGCCAACGTCCTGACTTTC. This is translated as CASSVWLGPGANVLTF. The rearranged chain carries TRBV9 and TRBJ2-6; the D gene is not confidently resolved. The V end loses 2 bases and the J end loses 2 bases, and a stretch of 11 bases separates them. CDR1 and CDR2 (SGDLS, YYNGEE) derive from the germline V gene. From the cysteine through the phenylalanine, the CDR3 covers 16 amino acids. Only the CDR3 DNA stays, 48 bases, in frame from base 1.